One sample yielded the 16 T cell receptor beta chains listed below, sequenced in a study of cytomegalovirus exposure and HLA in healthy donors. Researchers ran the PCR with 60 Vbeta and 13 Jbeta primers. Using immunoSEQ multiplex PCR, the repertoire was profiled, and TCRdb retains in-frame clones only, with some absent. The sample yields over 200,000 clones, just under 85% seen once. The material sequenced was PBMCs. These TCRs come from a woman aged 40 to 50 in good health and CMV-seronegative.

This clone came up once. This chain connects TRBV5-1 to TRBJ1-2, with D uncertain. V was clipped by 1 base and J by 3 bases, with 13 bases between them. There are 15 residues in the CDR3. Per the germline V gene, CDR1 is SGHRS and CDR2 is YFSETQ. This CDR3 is CASSLTGGSDYGYTF. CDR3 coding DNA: TGCGCCAGCAGCTTGACGGGAGGGAGTGACTATGGCTACACCTTC.

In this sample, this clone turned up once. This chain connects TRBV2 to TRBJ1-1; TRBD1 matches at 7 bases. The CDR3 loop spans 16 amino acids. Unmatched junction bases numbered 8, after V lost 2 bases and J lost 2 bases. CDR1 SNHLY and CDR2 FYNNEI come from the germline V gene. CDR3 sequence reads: CASSESSDRVNTEAFF. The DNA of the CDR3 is TGTGCCAGCAGTGAATCCTCTGACAGGGTTAACACTGAAGCTTTCTTT.

CDR3 nucleotides: TGCGCCAGCAGCTCCTCCGGGACAGGGGCCTACGAGCAGTACTTC. This codes for CASSSSGTGAYEQYF. The V gene is TRBV5-1, the J gene TRBJ2-5, with 10 bases lining up with TRBD1. The closer fit of TRBJ2-7 to the DNA end suggests the J call may be wrong. The germline V gene encodes CDR1 SGHRS and CDR2 YFSETQ. CDR3 size: 15 residues.

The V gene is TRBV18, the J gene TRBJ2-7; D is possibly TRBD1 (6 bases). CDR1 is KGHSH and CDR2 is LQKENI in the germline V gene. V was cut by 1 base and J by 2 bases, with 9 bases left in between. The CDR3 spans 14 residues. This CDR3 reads CASSPRGGPYEQYF. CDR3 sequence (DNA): TGTGCCAGCTCACCACGAGGGGGACCCTACGAGCAGTACTTC.

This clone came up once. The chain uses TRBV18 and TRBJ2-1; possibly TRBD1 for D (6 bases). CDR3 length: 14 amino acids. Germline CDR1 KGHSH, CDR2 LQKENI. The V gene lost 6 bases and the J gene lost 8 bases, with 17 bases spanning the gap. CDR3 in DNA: TGTGCCAGCTCCCCGCGGGTGGGGGCGTATGAGCAGTTCTTC. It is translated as CASSPRVGAYEQFF.

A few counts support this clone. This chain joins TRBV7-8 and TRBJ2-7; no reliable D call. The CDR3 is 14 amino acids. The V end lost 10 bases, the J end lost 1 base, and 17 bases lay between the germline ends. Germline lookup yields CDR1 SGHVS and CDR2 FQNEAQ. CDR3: CATRSETPSYEQYF. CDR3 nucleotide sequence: TGTGCCACCAGGTCCGAGACACCGTCCTACGAGCAGTACTTC.

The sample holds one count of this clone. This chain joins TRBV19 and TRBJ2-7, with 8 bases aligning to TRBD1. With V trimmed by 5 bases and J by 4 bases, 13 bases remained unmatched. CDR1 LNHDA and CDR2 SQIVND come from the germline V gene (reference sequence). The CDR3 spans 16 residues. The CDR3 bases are TGTGCCAGTAGTGCTCCCGGGACAGGTCAATTATACGAGCAGTACTTC. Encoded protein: CASSAPGTGQLYEQYF.

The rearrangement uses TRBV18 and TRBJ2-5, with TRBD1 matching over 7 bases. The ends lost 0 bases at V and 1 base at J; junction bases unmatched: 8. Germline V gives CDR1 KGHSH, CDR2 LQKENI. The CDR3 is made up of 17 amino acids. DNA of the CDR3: TGTGCCAGCTCACCACCGTATACAGGGGTGGCCCAAGAGACCCAGTACTTC. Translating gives CASSPPYTGVAQETQYF.

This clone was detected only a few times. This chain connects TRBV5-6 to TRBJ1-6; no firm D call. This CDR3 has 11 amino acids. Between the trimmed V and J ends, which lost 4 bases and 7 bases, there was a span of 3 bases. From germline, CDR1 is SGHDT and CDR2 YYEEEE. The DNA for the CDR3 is TGTGCCAGCAGCGCGAATTCACCCCTCCACTTT. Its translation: CASSANSPLHF.

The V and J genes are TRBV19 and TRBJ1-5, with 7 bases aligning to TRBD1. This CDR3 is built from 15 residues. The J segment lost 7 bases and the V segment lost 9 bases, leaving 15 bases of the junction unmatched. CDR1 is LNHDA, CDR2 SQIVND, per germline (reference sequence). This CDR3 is CASQPGLPRGQPQHF. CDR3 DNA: TGTGCCAGCCAACCGGGACTCCCCAGGGGGCAGCCCCAGCATTTT.

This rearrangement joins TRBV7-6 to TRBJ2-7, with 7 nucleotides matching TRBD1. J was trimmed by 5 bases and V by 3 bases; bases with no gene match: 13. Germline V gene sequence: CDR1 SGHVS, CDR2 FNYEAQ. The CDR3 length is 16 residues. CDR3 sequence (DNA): TGTGCCAGCAGCTTTAGGACAGGTGAGACCTCTGACGAGCAGTACTTC. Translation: CASSFRTGETSDEQYF. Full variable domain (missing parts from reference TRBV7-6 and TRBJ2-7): GAGVSQSPRYKVTKRGQDVALRCDPISGHVSLYWYRQALGQGPEFLTYFNYEAQQDKSGLPNDRFSAERPEGSISTLTIQRTEQRDSAMYRCASSFRTGETSDEQYFGPGTRLTVT.

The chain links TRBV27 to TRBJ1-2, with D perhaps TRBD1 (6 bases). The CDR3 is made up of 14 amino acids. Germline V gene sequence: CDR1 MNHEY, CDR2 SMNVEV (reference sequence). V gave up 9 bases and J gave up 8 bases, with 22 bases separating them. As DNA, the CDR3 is TGTGCCAGTACCCCCCATGGGGGCGAGGGGGGCTACACCTTC. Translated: CASTPHGGEGGYTF.

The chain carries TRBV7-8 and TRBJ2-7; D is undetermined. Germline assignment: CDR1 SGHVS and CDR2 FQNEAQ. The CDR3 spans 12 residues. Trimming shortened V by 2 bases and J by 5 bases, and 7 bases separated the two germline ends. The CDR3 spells CASSLWSNEQYF. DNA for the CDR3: TGTGCCAGCAGCTTATGGAGCAACGAGCAGTACTTC. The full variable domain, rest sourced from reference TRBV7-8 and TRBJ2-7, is GAGVSQSPRYKVAKRGQDVALRCDPISGHVSLFWYQQALGQGPEFLTYFQNEAQLDKSGLPSDRFFAERPEGSVSTLKIQRTQQEDSAVYLCASSLWSNEQYFGPGTRLTVT.

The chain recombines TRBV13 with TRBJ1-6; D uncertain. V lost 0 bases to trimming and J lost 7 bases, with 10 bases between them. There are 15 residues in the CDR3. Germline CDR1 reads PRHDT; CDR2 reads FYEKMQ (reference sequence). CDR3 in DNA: TGTGCCAGCAGCTTAGGAGTAGGAGGGAATTCACCCCTCCACTTT. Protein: CASSLGVGGNSPLHF.

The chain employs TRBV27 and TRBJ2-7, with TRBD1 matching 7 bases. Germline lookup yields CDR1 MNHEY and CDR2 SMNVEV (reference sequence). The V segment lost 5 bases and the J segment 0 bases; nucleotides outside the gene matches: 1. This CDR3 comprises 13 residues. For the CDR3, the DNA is TGTGCCAGCAGTCCAGGGGGCTCCTACGAGCAGTACTTC. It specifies CASSPGGSYEQYF.

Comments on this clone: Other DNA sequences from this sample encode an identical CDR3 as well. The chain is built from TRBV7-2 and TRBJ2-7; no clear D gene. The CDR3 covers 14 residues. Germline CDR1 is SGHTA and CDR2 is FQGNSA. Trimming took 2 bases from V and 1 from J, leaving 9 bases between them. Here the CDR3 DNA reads TGTGCCAGCAGCTTACCGCCGCTATCCTACGAGCAGTACTTC. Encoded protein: CASSLPPLSYEQYF.